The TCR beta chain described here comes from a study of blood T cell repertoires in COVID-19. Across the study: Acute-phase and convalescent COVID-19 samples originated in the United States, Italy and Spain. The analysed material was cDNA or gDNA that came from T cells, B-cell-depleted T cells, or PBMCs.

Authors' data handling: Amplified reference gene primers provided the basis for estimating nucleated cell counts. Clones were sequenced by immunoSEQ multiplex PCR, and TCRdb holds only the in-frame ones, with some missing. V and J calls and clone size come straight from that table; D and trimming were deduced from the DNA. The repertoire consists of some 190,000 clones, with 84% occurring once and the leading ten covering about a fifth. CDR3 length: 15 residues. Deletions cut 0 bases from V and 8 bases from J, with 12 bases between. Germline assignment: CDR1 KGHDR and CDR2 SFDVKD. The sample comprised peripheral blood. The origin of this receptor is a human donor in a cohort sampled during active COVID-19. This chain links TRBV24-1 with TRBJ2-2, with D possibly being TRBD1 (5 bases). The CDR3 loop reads CATSDLNPPGGELFF. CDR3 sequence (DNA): TGTGCCACCAGTGATTTGAATCCCCCAGGGGGGGAGCTGTTTTTT.